This T cell receptor (beta chain) stems from a study of early T cells in non-severe SARS-CoV-2 infection. Across the whole study: Chains stayed unpaired after sequencing of bulk RNA from unsorted whole blood. Study observations and caveats: Lookups in VDJdb leaned toward anti-spike CD8 responses and missed private and CD4 specificities.

This clonotype occurred many times. No antigen is known for it. J gave up 2 bases and V 2 bases, and 10 bases lay outside the gene matches. The CDR3 totals 19 residues. Looked up from germline, CDR1 is LNHNV and CDR2 is YYDKDF (reference sequence). TCRdb fed the 5' RACE reads into MiXCR, producing one record per CDR3 protein. The sample holds more than 65,000 distinct CDR3 sequences, roughly 13% seen once. The genes are TRBV15 and TRBJ2-3; 13 bases fit TRBD2. The clonotype comes from an adult who was a healthcare worker with PCR-confirmed SARS-CoV-2 infection or an uninfected control (not recorded which). Sequencing was done on a sample of whole blood. CDR3 in amino acids: CATSRRSPGLAGFTDTQYF. The DNA of the CDR3 is TGTGCCACCAGCAGACGATCTCCGGGACTAGCGGGGTTCACAGATACGCAGTATTTT.